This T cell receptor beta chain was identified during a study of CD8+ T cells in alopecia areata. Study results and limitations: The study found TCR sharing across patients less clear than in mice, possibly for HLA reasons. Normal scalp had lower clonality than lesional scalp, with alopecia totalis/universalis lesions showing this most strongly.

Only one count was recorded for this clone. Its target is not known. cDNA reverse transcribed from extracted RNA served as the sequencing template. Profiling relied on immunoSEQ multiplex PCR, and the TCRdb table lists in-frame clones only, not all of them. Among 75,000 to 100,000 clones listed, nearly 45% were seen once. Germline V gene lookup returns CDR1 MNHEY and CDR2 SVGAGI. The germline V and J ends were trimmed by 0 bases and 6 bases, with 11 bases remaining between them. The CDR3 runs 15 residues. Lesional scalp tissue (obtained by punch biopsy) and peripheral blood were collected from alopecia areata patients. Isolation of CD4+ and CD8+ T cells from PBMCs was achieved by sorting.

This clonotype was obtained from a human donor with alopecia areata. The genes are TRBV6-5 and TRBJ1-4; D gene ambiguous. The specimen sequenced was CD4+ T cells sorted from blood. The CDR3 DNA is TGTGCCAGCAGTTACTCGACGGGCGTTGATGAAAAACTGTTTTTT. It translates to CASSYSTGVDEKLFF.